This is a list of T cell receptor beta chains from one sample in a study of a mutant IDH1 vaccine in newly diagnosed glioma. The assay was immunoSEQ multiplex PCR, and TCRdb's table has in-frame clones only and misses some. The sample records 59,000 or so clones, 75% to 95% being singletons. This sample comprised PBMCs, obtained from a glioma patient treated with radiotherapy, temozolomide or both. All receptors come from a man aged 50 to 60 with glioma. Both conserved end residues are part of each CDR3.

V,J,CDR3
TRBV5-5,TRBJ2-3,CASSRGLAGAPAEDTQYF
TRBV9,TRBJ2-6,CASSLRGSGANVLTF
TRBV9,TRBJ1-5,CASSLENSNQPQHF
TRBV27,TRBJ1-2,CASSLSPLTGYTF
TRBV27,TRBJ2-3,CASRPGLAGSTDTQYF
TRBV7-3,TRBJ1-1,CASSLSPETNTEAFF
TRBV5-4,TRBJ1-3,CASSFLGSGGNTIYF
TRBV5-1,TRBJ1-5,CASSLAGTSNQPQHF
TRBV29-1,TRBJ1-2,CSVEDLGTGVYGYTF
TRBV11-3,TRBJ1-6,CASSTGRNSPLHF
TRBV5-5,TRBJ1-3,CASSLVLGQRGNTIYF
TRBV2,TRBJ2-3,CASSRTGIDTQYF
TRBV5-8,TRBJ2-7,CASSSHKTPFDEQYF
TRBV11-2,TRBJ2-5,CASSLVISGTEGGTQYF
TRBV7-9,TRBJ2-5,CASSLVGGQETQYF
TRBV27,TRBJ2-5,CASHGLGGDGETQYF
TRBV23-1,TRBJ1-4,CASSQYGGSRVGEKLFF
TRBV7-8,TRBJ2-7,CASSDLRGDSSYEQYF
TRBV6-1,TRBJ1-1,CASSEARGRVAFF
TRBV5-1,TRBJ1-1,CASSPRTGGQNTEAFF
TRBV7-2,TRBJ1-5,CASRGTPNQPQHF
TRBV5-6,TRBJ1-3,CASSSVLANRINTIYF
TRBV14,TRBJ2-3,CASSLLAGVGDTQYF
TRBV28,TRBJ1-1,CASSLQGRGHPEAFF
TRBV27,TRBJ1-2,CASSFGAGASNYGYTF
TRBV5-4,TRBJ2-3,CASSLGGWPTDTQYF
TRBV2,TRBJ2-1,CASSVEEYNEQFF
TRBV19,TRBJ1-4,CASRSRTVLSEKLFF
TRBV4-1,TRBJ2-7,CASSQDKTSGYEQYF
TRBV7-2,TRBJ2-4,CASSLGRGDIQYF
TRBV6-1,TRBJ2-1,CASRRGVNEQFF
TRBV29-1,TRBJ2-1,CSVHNGPAGEQFF
TRBV18,TRBJ1-5,CASSPSGGNQPQHF
TRBV7-9,TRBJ1-1,CASSLEVRAFF
TRBV5-1,TRBJ2-7,CASSLAAGISYEQYF
TRBV6-1,TRBJ2-7,CASSEAGATGQASYEQYF
TRBV6-4,TRBJ1-6,CASSDRDNSPLHF
TRBV7-2,TRBJ1-1,CASSSGRHWTEAFF
TRBV9,TRBJ2-1,CASSVGSTHEQFF
TRBV14,TRBJ2-3,CASSQVPVADTQYF
TRBV10-3,TRBJ2-1,CAISESIWGGEHNEQFF
TRBV4-1,TRBJ1-2,CASSPALQGIFDTF
TRBV4-1,TRBJ2-3,CASSQDDNPTTDTQYF
TRBV6-5,TRBJ1-3,CASSISGYSGNTIYF
TRBV27,TRBJ2-1,CASRRGDNEQFF
TRBV27,TRBJ2-7,CASRPGQGISYEQYF
TRBV4-1,TRBJ1-1,CASSQEERQGSYTEAFF
TRBV2,TRBJ1-2,CASRDRPVNYGYTF
TRBV9,TRBJ1-5,CASSVGGRDQPQHF
TRBV7-8,TRBJ2-1,CASSFSPSYNEQFF
TRBV6-5,TRBJ1-2,CASRRIDRDDGYTF
TRBV7-2,TRBJ1-1,CASSLAQVNTEAFF
TRBV9,TRBJ2-3,CASSDTGEFTDTQYF
TRBV4-1,TRBJ1-2,CASSQLTTIYGYTF
TRBV7-9,TRBJ2-7,CASSLDLIYGEQYF